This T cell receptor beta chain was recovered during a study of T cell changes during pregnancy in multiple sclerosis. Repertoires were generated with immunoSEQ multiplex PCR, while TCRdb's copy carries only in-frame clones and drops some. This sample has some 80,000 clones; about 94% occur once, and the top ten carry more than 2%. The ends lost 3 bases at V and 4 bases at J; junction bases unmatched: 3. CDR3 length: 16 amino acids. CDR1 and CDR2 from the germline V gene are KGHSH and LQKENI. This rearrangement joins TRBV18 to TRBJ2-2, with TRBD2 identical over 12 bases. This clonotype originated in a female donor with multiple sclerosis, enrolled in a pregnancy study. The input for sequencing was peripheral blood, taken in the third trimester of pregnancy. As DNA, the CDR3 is TGTGCCAGCTCACCGACTAGCGGGGGCACCACCGGGGAGCTGTTTTTT. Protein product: CASSPTSGGTTGELFF.